The present T cell receptor beta chain was sequenced within a study of PD-1 blockade in classical Hodgkin lymphoma (dated by TCRdb to the early 2020s). Notes on the research overall: The study used TCR beta sequencing and CyTOF to define a peripheral blood immune signature of response to PD-1 blockade in classical Hodgkin lymphoma.

V drops 2 bases and J drops 5 bases, leaving 9 bases in between. For CDR1 and CDR2, the germline V gene (reference sequence) lists SGHKS and YYEKEE. From cysteine to phenylalanine, the CDR3 is 13 amino acids long. The CDR3 DNA has 39 bases and is translated from base 1. Genomic DNA was extracted with the Qiagen DNeasy kit from unsorted PBMCs and from negatively selected CD4+ and CD8+ fractions. TCR beta CDR3 regions were subjected to amplification by immunoSEQ multiplex PCR with primers that anneal to V and J segments. A synthetic immune receptor repertoire was used to minimize amplification bias, and any remaining bias was removed computationally after sequencing. The published analysis was carried out like this. Repertoire diversity was quantified as the Shannon entropy index using custom Python scripts. Unsorted, CD4+ and CD8+ repertoires were examined separately, except in combined analyses, for which CD4+ and CD8+ sequences were merged in silico. This is the immuneACCESS table as TCRdb keeps it, with only in-frame sequences that have V and J called. A part of the clones is gone; compared with another copy, unresolved V genes explain less than half, and the rest is unexplained. Clone size and the V and J calls come from that table; the DNA yielded D and trimming. Recorded for this sample are approximately 23,000 clones; 90% of them occurred a single time. About 0.41% of the sample goes to the ten largest clones.

According to the study, the label for this sample's time point signals: newly diagnosed, previously untreated cHL patient sample. Magnetic negative selection with a Miltenyi CD4+ T cell isolation kit was used to purify CD4+ T cells from thawed PBMCs. To serve as a comparison group for the relapsed/refractory trial patients, PBMCs were sequenced from patients with newly diagnosed, previously untreated classical Hodgkin lymphoma. Peripheral blood was collected in 8 mL Vacutainer Cell Preparation Tubes, from which PBMCs were isolated by centrifugation and then cryopreserved. Purified CD4+ and CD8+ fractions were prepared only for cases in which an additional PBMC sample was available. Magnetically labelled cells were removed on LS columns in a quadroMACS separator, and the flow-through was retained as the purified fraction. About this clone: Its recognized antigen is unknown. No much larger clonotype is one base removed from it; base qualities were not supplied.

Summary of the overall study and its limitations: The study was restricted to a single clinical trial cohort, and the causes of repertoire differences, possibly disease activity or prior therapy, were left undefined. Baseline TCR diversity was reported to be lower in newly diagnosed patients than in healthy donors, and even lower in relapsed/refractory patients.

The sample taken for sequencing was CD4+ T cells from blood. This sequence uses TRBV5-5 and TRBJ2-3; no D gene call is confident. The sequence came from a human donor with classical Hodgkin lymphoma. The nucleotide sequence is given as TGTGCCAGCAGCTTCTGGGCCAGAGATACGCAGTATTTT. Its translation reads: CASSFWARDTQYF.